The 16 T cell receptor beta chains reported below all come from one sample, sequenced in a study of CD8+ T cells in alopecia areata. Treatment described: oral pan-JAK inhibitor, 5-10 mg twice daily. Extraction of RNA preceded its reverse transcription into cDNA, which served as the sequencing template. Assay: immunoSEQ multiplex PCR; the TCRdb copy retains only in-frame clones and omits some. The data contain approximately 200,000 clones, 50% to 60% of them singletons. This sample comprised CD4+ T cells sorted from blood, obtained at week 4, from a patient treated with tofacitinib. Receptor source: a human donor with alopecia areata.

This clone was seen only once. This chain uses TRBV6-5 with TRBJ1-1, with D tentatively TRBD1 (5 bases). V shed 4 bases and J shed 1 base, with 10 bases lying between them. CDR1 is MNHEY and CDR2 is SVGAGI in the germline V gene. This CDR3 comprises 14 residues. This CDR3 reads CASSWGLENTEAFF. CDR3 nucleotides: TGTGCCAGCAGTTGGGGCCTAGAGAACACTGAAGCTTTCTTT.

With regard to this clone: The germline gene is not matched at one end of the junction; a read error may be the cause. The J gene is TRBJ2-5, the V gene TRBV7-7; 7 nucleotides agree with TRBD1. The last part of the DNA fits TRBJ2-7 better; the J call may be wrong. Germline CDR1 reads SSHAT; CDR2 reads FNYEAQ (reference sequence). The CDR3 sequence is 14 residues long. In nucleotides, the CDR3 is TGTGCTAGCAGCCCCTCAACACAGGGGTACGAGCAGTACTTC. Protein sequence: CASSPSTQGYEQYF.

DNA of the CDR3: TGTGCCAGCAGTTACATAGACAGGGAGTATGGCTACACCTTC. Translated: CASSYIDREYGYTF. The chain employs TRBV6-6 and TRBJ1-2; 7 nucleotides match TRBD1. Germline V gene data show CDR1 as MNHNY and CDR2 as SVGAGI (reference sequence). V shed 2 bases and J 5 bases; nucleotides not matched to a gene: 5. The CDR3 is made up of 14 amino acids.

This clone appeared a few times. J is TRBJ2-3 and V is TRBV6-4; 8 bases align to TRBD2. This CDR3 is 15 amino acids long. With V trimmed by 1 base and J by 1 base, 1 base remained unmatched. Germline V gives CDR1 MRHNA, CDR2 SNTAGT. The CDR3, as DNA: TGTGCCAGCAGTGACTTCGGGGGGGGCACAGATACGCAGTATTTT. Its protein is CASSDFGGGTDTQYF.

V gene TRBV30 combines with J gene TRBJ2-1; D gene ambiguous. Trimming removed 0 bases from V and 6 bases from J, with 6 bases in between. CDR3 length: 12 amino acids. Germline CDR1 is GTSNPN and CDR2 is SVGIG (reference sequence). The CDR3: CAWSVFRNEQFF. The CDR3 DNA follows: TGTGCCTGGAGTGTATTCCGCAATGAGCAGTTCTTC.

This chain uses TRBV7-6 with TRBJ1-1, with D perhaps TRBD1 (5 bases). Deletions cut 0 bases from V and 1 base from J, with 6 bases between. This CDR3 is 14 amino acids long. The V gene's germline CDR1 is SGHVS and CDR2 FNYEAQ. CDR3 in amino acids: CASSLAGENTEAFF. Here the CDR3 DNA reads TGTGCCAGCAGCTTAGCGGGGGAGAACACTGAAGCTTTCTTT.

The CDR3 sequence: CAWSVRTVGEQFF. For the CDR3, the DNA is TGTGCCTGGAGTGTACGGACAGTGGGTGAGCAGTTCTTC. This chain uses TRBV30 with TRBJ2-1; maybe TRBD1 (6 bases). The V end was cut by 0 bases, the J end by 9 bases, with 12 bases between. Germline-derived CDR1 and CDR2 are GTSNPN and SVGIG (reference sequence). The CDR3 is 13 residues long.

The chain carries TRBV4-2 and TRBJ2-5, with D unresolved. The CDR3 is made up of 13 amino acids. Trimming stripped 0 bases from V and 5 bases from J, with 7 bases between. Germline CDR1 is LGHNA and CDR2 is YNFKEQ. The CDR3, as DNA: TGTGCCAGCAGCCAAGATGTGGAGGAGACCCAGTACTTC. This codes for CASSQDVEETQYF.

The DNA for the CDR3 is TGCGCCAGCAGCCAAGTCCCAAGACCCCTCCACTTT. Translation: CASSQVPRPLHF. This chain connects TRBV4-1 to TRBJ1-6, with D hard to call. In germline, CDR1 is MGHRA, CDR2 YSYEKL. Deletions cut 1 base from V and 12 bases from J, with 7 bases between. The CDR3 totals 12 residues.

About this clone: The germline gene is not matched at one end of the junction; a read error may be the cause. The chain employs TRBV5-4 and TRBJ2-2; D is possibly TRBD1 (5 bases). Germline V CDR1 and CDR2: SGHNT, YYREEE (reference sequence). This CDR3 is built from 14 residues. The CDR3 loop is CASNLDKNTGELFF. The CDR3 nucleotides read TGTGCCAGCAACTTGGACAAAAACACCGGGGAGCTGTTTTTT. Together with reference TRBV5-4 and TRBJ2-2, the CDR3 gives the full variable domain: ETGVTQSPTHLIKTRGQQVTLRCSSQSGHNTVSWYQQALGQGPQFIFQYYREEENGRGNFPPRFSGLQFPNYSSELNVNALELDDSALYLCASNLDKNTGELFFGEGSRLTVL.

The gene calls are TRBV29-1 and TRBJ2-5, with unresolved D. This CDR3 spans 11 amino acids. V gave up 7 bases and J gave up 1 base, with 7 bases separating them. CDR1 SQVTM and CDR2 ANQGSEA come from the germline V gene. The CDR3 region has the DNA TGCAGCGCCCTTCCCCAAGAGACCCAGTACTTC. It yields the protein CSALPQETQYF.

The chain is built from TRBV28 and TRBJ1-2, with 7 nucleotides matching TRBD1. J gave up 3 bases and V 6 bases, and 1 base lay outside the gene matches. The CDR3 covers 12 residues. Per the germline V gene, CDR1 is MDHEN and CDR2 is SYDVKM. CDR3 DNA sequence: TGTGCCAGCAGGGGGACAGACTATGGCTACACCTTC. Amino acids: CASRGTDYGYTF.

J is TRBJ1-5 and V is TRBV27; D call uncertain. V lost 1 base and J lost 2, with 12 bases in between. CDR1 is MNHEY, CDR2 SMNVEV, per germline (reference sequence). This CDR3 spans 16 amino acids. The CDR3 sequence: CASSLYRPHGNQPQHF. CDR3 coding DNA: TGTGCCAGCAGTTTATATAGACCGCACGGCAATCAGCCCCAGCATTTT.

V and J are TRBV10-3 and TRBJ2-7; 7 nucleotides agree with TRBD1. This CDR3 has 13 amino acids. J was trimmed by 3 bases and V by 4 bases; bases with no gene match: 3. Germline-derived CDR1 and CDR2 are ENHRY and SYGVKD. The CDR3, as DNA: TGTGCCATCAGTGTTGGGACAGACTACGAGCAGTACTTC. Its translation is CAISVGTDYEQYF.

V and J are TRBV30 and TRBJ1-6, with TRBD1 as a possible D gene (5 bases). With 4 bases removed from V and 7 bases from J, the gap between germline ends came to 23 bases. The CDR3 consists of 17 residues. Germline lookup yields CDR1 GTSNPN and CDR2 SVGIG (reference sequence). The CDR3 nucleotides read TGTGCCTGGATCCTCAGTGGGTATCCGGGACCGAATTCACCCCTCCACTTT. It codes for CAWILSGYPGPNSPLHF.

This clone is a singleton in its sample. The CDR3 loop reads CAWRPGRGNYEQYF. DNA of the CDR3: TGTGCCTGGAGACCGGGACGGGGGAACTACGAGCAGTACTTC. The chain employs TRBV30 and TRBJ2-7, with D perhaps TRBD2 (6 bases). CDR1 and CDR2 (germline): GTSNPN, SVGIG (reference sequence). V dropped 3 bases and J dropped 3 bases, with 15 bases sitting between them. This CDR3 has 14 residues.